This entry lists 2 T cell receptor beta chains sequenced from one sample in a study of cytomegalovirus exposure and HLA in healthy donors. TCRdb keeps only in-frame clones here, not all; method: immunoSEQ multiplex PCR. The table lists about 260,000 clones, 90% of them singletons. Sequencing was done on a sample of PBMCs. The receptors come from a woman in her thirties in good health and CMV-seronegative.

The chain employs TRBV23-1 and TRBJ1-5; possible D gene TRBD1, 5 bases. TRBV23-1 is sorted into the ORF group, with uncertain function. The ends were cut back, 6 bases at V and 0 bases at J, with 15 bases in the middle. The CDR3 consists of 16 residues. The CDR3 here is CASSQDSKYSNQPQHF. CDR3 DNA sequence: TGCGCCAGCAGCCAAGACAGCAAATATAGCAATCAGCCCCAGCATTTT.

The sample holds one count of this clone. The V and J genes are TRBV10-2 and TRBJ1-2, with D possibly matching TRBD1 (5 bases). CDR1 WSHSY and CDR2 SAAADI come from the germline V gene. This CDR3 has 14 residues. Between the trimmed V and J ends, which lost 3 bases and 6 bases, there was a span of 14 bases. The CDR3 coding sequence is TGCGCCAGCAGTGACGTGGGGGGACCTGATGGCTACACCTTC. As protein: CASSDVGGPDGYTF.